Presented here are 27 T cell receptor beta chains from one specimen sequenced in a study of T cells after yellow fever vaccination. TCRdb redid the calling of the 5' RACE reads with MiXCR, one entry per CDR3 protein. The sample holds about 260,000 distinct CDR3 sequences; 10% to 15% are singletons and the top ten take roughly 0.5%. The sequencing used CD4+ T cells sorted from PBMCs, collected 45 days after the yellow fever booster vaccination. Every receptor here comes from a young man who received the YFV17D yellow fever vaccine.

The V and J genes are TRBV6-2 or TRBV6-3 and TRBJ2-3; no reliable D call. Germline CDR1 MNHEY, CDR2 SVGEGT. The germline V and J ends were trimmed by 1 base and 4 bases, with 6 bases remaining between them. The CDR3 sequence is 13 residues long. The CDR3 DNA reads as TGTGCCAGCAGTTACTTGGAAGCAGATACGCAGTATTTT. This encodes CASSYLEADTQYF.

This chain links TRBV4-3 with TRBJ2-4; the match to TRBD1 covers 7 bases. J gave up 0 bases and V 0 bases, and 2 bases lay outside the gene matches. The CDR3 consists of 16 residues. Germline V gene lookup returns CDR1 LGHNA and CDR2 YSLEER. DNA of the CDR3: TGCGCCAGCAGCCAAGAACAGGGGCGAGCCAAAAACATTCAGTACTTC. This encodes CASSQEQGRAKNIQYF.

The chain links TRBV6-2 or TRBV6-3 to TRBJ2-2; TRBD1 matches at 7 bases. Per germline, CDR1 MNHEY and CDR2 SVGEGT. Trimming took 0 bases from V and 3 from J; bases not matched to a gene: 4. This CDR3 spans 16 amino acids. The CDR3 DNA is TGTGCCAGCAGTTACTCAAGGACAGGTTACACCGGGGAGCTGTTTTTT. Protein sequence: CASSYSRTGYTGELFF.

The chain carries TRBV7-2 and TRBJ2-1; D gene unclear. Germline lookup yields CDR1 SGHTA and CDR2 FQGNSA. The ends were cut back, 2 bases at V and 5 bases at J, with 10 bases in the middle. This CDR3 spans 14 amino acids. The CDR3 protein is CASSLRTENNEQFF. The DNA of the CDR3 is TGTGCCAGCAGCTTACGCACAGAAAACAATGAGCAGTTCTTC. Variable domain in full (rest from reference TRBV7-2 and TRBJ2-1): GAGVSQSPSNKVTEKGKDVELRCDPISGHTALYWYRQSLGQGLEFLIYFQGNSAPDKSGLPSDRFSAERTGGSVSTLTIQRTQQEDSAVYLCASSLRTENNEQFFGPGTRLTVL.

This chain joins TRBV21-1 and TRBJ2-7; whether TRBD1, the table's D call, matches the DNA was not checked. TRBV21-1 is noted as a pseudogene. This CDR3 is 15 amino acids long. CDR3 sequence reads: CDSSKALRQSYEQYF. The CDR3 DNA reads TGTGACAGCAGCAAAGCGCTTCGACAGTCCTACGAGCAGTACTTC.

The chain links TRBV11-1 to TRBJ2-1, with TRBD1 matching over 10 bases. V lost 1 base, J lost 4 bases, and 19 bases stayed unmatched. Germline CDR1 is SGHAT and CDR2 is FQDESV (reference sequence). The length of the CDR3 is 21 residues. The CDR3 reads CASSLEDRDRGKTYGYNEQFF. CDR3 in DNA: TGTGCCAGCAGCTTAGAGGACCGGGACAGGGGTAAAACTTATGGGTACAATGAGCAGTTCTTC.

This clonotype has a handful of counts. The chain recombines TRBV6-2 or TRBV6-3 with TRBJ2-1; D unresolved. The CDR3 consists of 12 residues. V was shortened by 3 bases and J by 8 bases, with 8 bases between the two germline ends. CDR1 is MNHEY and CDR2 is SVGEGT in the germline V gene. DNA of the CDR3: TGTGCCAGCAGTTATCCGGGTGATGAGCAGTTCTTC. It specifies CASSYPGDEQFF.

This clonotype has a handful of counts. V is TRBV7-2 and J is TRBJ2-5; possibly TRBD1 or TRBD2 for D (5 bases each). Trimming took off 1 base at V and 5 bases at J, with 11 bases between the two ends. Germline V CDR1 and CDR2: SGHTA, FQGNSA. This CDR3 has 14 amino acids. For the CDR3, the DNA is TGTGCCAGCAGCTTAGGGGGGTCGCTGGAGACCCAGTACTTC. Its translation: CASSLGGSLETQYF.

This sequence joins TRBV12-3 or TRBV12-4 and TRBJ2-5; perhaps TRBD2 as D (5 bases). The CDR3 has 15 amino acids. With 6 bases removed from V and 5 bases from J, the gap between germline ends came to 19 bases. CDR3 residues: CASSPDTARRETQYF. In DNA form, the CDR3 reads TGTGCCAGCAGCCCCGACACCGCTCGGAGGGAGACCCAGTACTTC.

The chain carries TRBV11-2 and TRBJ2-7, with D possibly TRBD2 on 5 matching bases. The CDR3 is 13 residues long. Germline lookup yields CDR1 SGHAT and CDR2 FQNNGV. Trimming took off 5 bases at V and 6 bases at J, with 14 bases between the two ends. Here the CDR3 reads CASSLRGGSEQYF. The CDR3 DNA is TGTGCCAGCAGCCTCCGGGGTGGGTCCGAGCAGTACTTC.

The chain couples TRBV29-1 to TRBJ2-3; D possibly corresponds to TRBD2 (6 bases). Trimming took off 5 bases at V and 3 bases at J, with 21 bases between the two ends. Germline values: CDR1 SQVTM, CDR2 ANQGSEA. This CDR3 contains 16 residues. The CDR3 here is CSVFWRDPTLTDTQYF. The CDR3 DNA follows: TGCAGCGTTTTTTGGAGGGACCCTACCTTGACAGATACGCAGTATTTT.

This clonotype was seen a handful of times. The V and J genes are TRBV7-2 and TRBJ2-7; D uncertain. Germline assignment: CDR1 SGHTA and CDR2 FQGNSA. CDR3 length: 14 residues. Trimming took 1 base from V and 3 from J, leaving 10 bases between them. CDR3 nucleotides: TGTGCCAGCAGCTTAGGATGGCAGATCTACGAGCAGTACTTC. Amino acid sequence: CASSLGWQIYEQYF.

The sample holds a few counts of this clonotype. This sequence joins TRBV7-2 and TRBJ2-7; weak D call: TRBD2 (6 bases). The V end was cut by 1 base, the J end by 7 bases, with 14 bases between. The CDR3 is 14 amino acids. Germline loops: CDR1 SGHTA, CDR2 FQGNSA. CDR3: CASSLDTGGQEQYF. DNA for the CDR3: TGTGCCAGCAGCTTAGATACCGGGGGTCAGGAGCAGTACTTC.

The sample holds many counts of this clonotype. This chain joins TRBV20-1 and TRBJ2-5; possible D gene TRBD1, 5 bases. Trimming stripped 0 bases from V and 4 bases from J, with 9 bases between. This CDR3 comprises 13 residues. The V gene's germline CDR1 is DFQATT and CDR2 SNEGSKA (reference sequence). The CDR3 is CSARDRVAETQYF. CDR3 DNA sequence: TGCAGTGCTAGAGACAGGGTCGCAGAGACCCAGTACTTC.

This clonotype was detected many times. The V gene is TRBV10-1, the J gene TRBJ2-3; possible D gene TRBD1, 6 bases. In germline, CDR1 is WNHNN, CDR2 SYGVQD (reference sequence). V lost 10 bases, J lost 6 bases, and 20 bases lay in between. This CDR3 has 14 amino acids. The CDR3 is CAILLMYRVDTQYF. CDR3 in DNA: TGCGCCATCCTCCTAATGTACAGGGTGGATACGCAGTATTTT.

This clonotype turned up a few times. The rearrangement links TRBV4-3 to TRBJ1-5, with 7 bases identical to TRBD1. V shed 4 bases, J shed 5 bases, and the junction held 5 bases outside the gene matches. Germline V gene lookup returns CDR1 LGHNA and CDR2 YSLEER. This CDR3 contains 14 residues. The CDR3 sequence: CASSPTGDDQPQHF. The CDR3 bases are TGCGCCAGCAGCCCAACAGGGGATGATCAGCCCCAGCATTTT.

This clonotype has just a few counts. The chain combines TRBV20-1 with TRBJ2-1, with 14 bases fitting TRBD2. There are 16 residues in the CDR3. V lost 6 bases and J lost 4; bases outside the gene matches: 8. CDR1 and CDR2 (germline): DFQATT, SNEGSKA (reference sequence). CDR3 nucleotide sequence: TGCAGTGCAGAGACCGGGACTAGCGGGAGATACAATGAGCAGTTCTTC. It translates to CSAETGTSGRYNEQFF.

A few counts support this clonotype. The V call is TRBV20-1, the J call TRBJ2-2; 10 bases match TRBD1. Trimming took 6 bases from V and 4 from J; bases not matched to a gene: 5. CDR1 and CDR2 from the germline V gene are DFQATT and SNEGSKA (reference sequence). The CDR3 runs 14 residues. The CDR3 is CSATGTGATGELFF. CDR3 in DNA: TGCAGTGCAACCGGGACAGGGGCCACCGGGGAGCTGTTTTTT.

The chain carries TRBV11-2 and TRBJ2-3; maybe TRBD1 (5 bases). This CDR3 spans 16 amino acids. V lost 2 bases and J 4 bases, leaving 16 bases between the germline ends. The germline gives CDR1 SGHAT, CDR2 FQNNGV. This CDR3 is CASSLSTLWGPDTQYF. In nucleotides, the CDR3 is TGTGCCAGCAGCTTATCCACCCTGTGGGGCCCAGATACGCAGTATTTT.

This clonotype has a handful of counts. This chain links TRBV29-1 with TRBJ2-5; D perhaps matches TRBD1 (6 bases). V lost 8 bases and J lost 4, with 11 bases in between. The germline CDR1 and CDR2 sequences are SQVTM and ANQGSEA. This CDR3 is built from 11 residues. The CDR3 region has the DNA TGCAGCCGAGGACAGTTAGAGACCCAGTACTTC. Translation gives CSRGQLETQYF.

This chain joins TRBV7-9 and TRBJ2-5; D might be TRBD1 (5 bases). V was shortened by 6 bases and J by 1 base, with 12 bases between the two germline ends. CDR3 length equals 14 residues. Germline loops: CDR1 SEHNR, CDR2 FQNEAQ (reference sequence). This CDR3 is CASRIGALQETQYF. In DNA, the CDR3 is TGTGCCAGCAGGATAGGGGCTCTCCAAGAGACCCAGTACTTC.

This rearrangement joins TRBV4-2 to TRBJ1-3; tentative D call: TRBD1 (6 bases). Per the germline V gene, CDR1 is LGHNA and CDR2 is YNFKEQ. This CDR3 is 16 amino acids long. V lost 0 bases and J lost 5, with 14 bases in between. The CDR3 spells CASSQDRGSSRNTIYF. CDR3 bases: TGTGCCAGCAGCCAAGATAGGGGGAGTTCTAGAAACACCATATATTTT.

The chain has TRBV20-1 and TRBJ1-4; possibly TRBD1 for D (6 bases). The germline CDR1 and CDR2 sequences are DFQATT and SNEGSKA (reference sequence). The CDR3 sequence is 13 residues long. Trimming removed 3 bases at V and 7 bases at J, with 12 bases between. The CDR3 bases are TGCAGTGCTAGTGTGGGGGCGAGTGAAAAACTGTTTTTT. Amino acids: CSASVGASEKLFF.

This chain uses TRBV20-1 with TRBJ2-7; 11 bases align to TRBD2. Germline CDR1 reads DFQATT; CDR2 reads SNEGSKA (reference sequence). The CDR3 sequence is 17 residues long. The V gene end was trimmed by 0 bases and the J gene end by 3 bases; junction bases not matched to a gene: 10. The CDR3 DNA reads as TGCAGTGCTAGAGATAGCGGGAGGGTAGAGACCGACTACGAGCAGTACTTC. Its translation: CSARDSGRVETDYEQYF.

A few counts support this clonotype. V gene TRBV5-1 combines with J gene TRBJ2-3; D unclear. With 4 bases removed from V and 0 bases from J, the gap between germline ends came to 12 bases. The CDR3 has 15 amino acids. Germline CDR1 is SGHRS and CDR2 is YFSETQ. CDR3 sequence: CASSLDRYSTDTQYF. For the CDR3, the DNA is TGCGCCAGCAGCCTGGATCGGTACAGCACAGATACGCAGTATTTT.

This clonotype was picked up a small number of times. This sequence joins TRBV20-1 and TRBJ2-1, with D tentatively TRBD1 (5 bases). Trimming pared 0 bases from V and 6 bases from J, leaving 12 bases between. The CDR3 spans 14 residues. The germline CDR1 and CDR2 sequences are DFQATT and SNEGSKA (reference sequence). CDR3 loop: CSARDFATGNEQFF. The DNA of the CDR3 is TGCAGTGCTAGAGATTTTGCTACAGGCAATGAGCAGTTCTTC.

This clonotype was counted between two and nine times. J is TRBJ2-7 and V is TRBV9, with 8 bases lining up with TRBD1. With 0 bases clipped from V and 3 bases from J, the junction kept 5 bases outside the gene matches. The germline gives CDR1 SGDLS, CDR2 YYNGEE. CDR3 length equals 15 residues. CDR3 coding DNA: TGTGCCAGCAGCGTAGCCGGGACAGGCTTCTACGAGCAGTACTTC. Residues: CASSVAGTGFYEQYF. The variable domain in full, with the rest retrieved from reference TRBV9 and TRBJ2-7, is DSGVTQTPKHLITATGQRVTLRCSPRSGDLSVYWYQQSLDQGLQFLIQYYNGEERAKGNILERFSAQQFPDLHSELNLSSLELGDSALYFCASSVAGTGFYEQYFGPGTRLTVT.